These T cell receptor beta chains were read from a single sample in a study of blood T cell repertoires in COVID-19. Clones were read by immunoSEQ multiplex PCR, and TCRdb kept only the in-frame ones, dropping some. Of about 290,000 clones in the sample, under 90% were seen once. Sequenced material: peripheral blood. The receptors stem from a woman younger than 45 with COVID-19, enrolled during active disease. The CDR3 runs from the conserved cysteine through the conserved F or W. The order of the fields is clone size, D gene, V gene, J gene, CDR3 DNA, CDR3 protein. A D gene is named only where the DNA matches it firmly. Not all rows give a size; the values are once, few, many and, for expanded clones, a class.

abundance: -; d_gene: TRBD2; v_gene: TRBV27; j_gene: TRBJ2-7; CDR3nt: TGTGCCAGCAGGACTAGCGGCTACTACGAGCAGTACTTC; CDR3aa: CASRTSGYYEQYF
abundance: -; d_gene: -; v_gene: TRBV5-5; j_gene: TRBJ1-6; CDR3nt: TGTGCCAGCAGCTTAGAGCTTTATAATTCACCCCTCCACTTT; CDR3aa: CASSLELYNSPLHF
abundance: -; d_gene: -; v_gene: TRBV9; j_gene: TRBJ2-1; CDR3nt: TGTGCCAGCAGCGCCCTCGGGGGTGGCAATGAGCAGTTCTTC; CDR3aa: CASSALGGGNEQFF
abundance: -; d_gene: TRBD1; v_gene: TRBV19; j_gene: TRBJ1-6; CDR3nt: TGTGCCAGTAGTATAGATCCGTCAGGGGGCTACCCTTCACCCCTCCACTTT; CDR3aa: CASSIDPSGGYPSPLHF
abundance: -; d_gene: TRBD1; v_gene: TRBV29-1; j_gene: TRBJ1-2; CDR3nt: TGCAGCGTGGGCCCGGGACAGGGATACTATGGCTACACCTTC; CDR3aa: CSVGPGQGYYGYTF
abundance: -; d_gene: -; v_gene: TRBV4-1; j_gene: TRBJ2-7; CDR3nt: TGCGCCAGCAGCCAAGATCCTCATAGCTACGAGCAGTACTTC; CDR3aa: CASSQDPHSYEQYF
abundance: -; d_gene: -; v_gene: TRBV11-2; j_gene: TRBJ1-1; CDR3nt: TGTGCCAGCAGCTTATACCAGGGGACTGAAGCTTTCTTT; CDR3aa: CASSLYQGTEAFF
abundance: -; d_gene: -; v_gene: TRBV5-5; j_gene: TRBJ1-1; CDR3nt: TGTGCCAGCAGCTTTAGTGACACTGAAGCTTTCTTT; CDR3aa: CASSFSDTEAFF
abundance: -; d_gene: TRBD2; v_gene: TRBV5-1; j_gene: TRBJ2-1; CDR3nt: TGCGCCAGCAGCGCTAATAGCGGGGGGGCCGTTGAGCAGTTCTTC; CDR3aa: CASSANSGGAVEQFF
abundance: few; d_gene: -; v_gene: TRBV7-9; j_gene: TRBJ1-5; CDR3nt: TGTGCCAGCAGCTTACACCAGGGTACCAATCAGCCCCAGCATTTT; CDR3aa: CASSLHQGTNQPQHF
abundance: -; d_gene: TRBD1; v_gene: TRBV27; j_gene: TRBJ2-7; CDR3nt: TGTGCCATCCAAGGGTGGGGACAGGGGGGCTACGAGCAGTACTTC; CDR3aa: CAIQGWGQGGYEQYF
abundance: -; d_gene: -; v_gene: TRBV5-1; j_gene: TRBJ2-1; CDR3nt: TGCGCCAGCAGCCCCCTAGGTCGGCGGGACTACAATGAGCAGTTCTTC; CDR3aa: CASSPLGRRDYNEQFF
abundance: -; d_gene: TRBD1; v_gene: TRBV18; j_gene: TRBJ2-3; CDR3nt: TGTGCCAGCTCACCGAATAAGAACAGGGGGACAGATACGCAGTATTTT; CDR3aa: CASSPNKNRGTDTQYF
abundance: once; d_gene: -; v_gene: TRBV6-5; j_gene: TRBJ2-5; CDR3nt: TGTGCCAGCAGTCTGAGGACAGATATCCAAGAGACCCAGTACTTC; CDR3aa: CASSLRTDIQETQYF
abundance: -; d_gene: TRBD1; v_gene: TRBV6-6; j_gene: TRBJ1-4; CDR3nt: TGTGCCAGCAGTCAACAGGGGGCGCGCCCAACTAATGAAAAACTGTTTTTT; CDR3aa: CASSQQGARPTNEKLFF
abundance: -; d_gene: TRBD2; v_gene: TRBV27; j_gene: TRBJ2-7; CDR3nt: TGTGCCAGCAGTTCCTCCCCCGTCGGGGGGGACGAGCAGTACTTC; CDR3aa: CASSSSPVGGDEQYF
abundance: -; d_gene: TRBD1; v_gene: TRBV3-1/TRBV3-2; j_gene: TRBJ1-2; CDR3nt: TGTGCCAGCAGCTCGGGGACAGGGGGTGGTCACTATGGCTACACCTTC; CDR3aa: CASSSGTGGGHYGYTF